Following are 8 T cell receptor beta chains from one sample sequenced in a study of blood T cell repertoires in COVID-19. The assay was immunoSEQ multiplex PCR, and TCRdb's table has in-frame clones only and misses some. The sample consists of under 85,000 clones, 84% of them appearing once. Sequencing was carried out using peripheral blood. These receptors were collected from a man in his fifties with acute or convalescent COVID-19.

V gene TRBV10-3 combines with J gene TRBJ1-4; the D gene is possibly TRBD1 (5 bases). Germline assignment: CDR1 ENHRY and CDR2 SYGVKD. The V and J ends lost 4 bases and 3 bases respectively, with 9 bases between them. The CDR3 is made up of 14 amino acids. The CDR3 DNA is TGTGCCATCAGTGGACAGAACTCTAATGAAAAACTGTTTTTT. Protein: CAISGQNSNEKLFF.

The V call is TRBV28, the J call TRBJ2-6, with 8 positions matching TRBD1. Trimming removed 5 bases from V and 2 bases from J; junction bases left unmatched: 11. CDR1 and CDR2 from the germline V gene are MDHEN and SYDVKM. The CDR3 length is 18 residues. The DNA of the CDR3 is TGTGCCAGCAGTCCAGCCGGGACAGGAATCCCTGGGGCCAACGTCCTGACTTTC. Protein sequence: CASSPAGTGIPGANVLTF.

The genes are TRBV12-3 or TRBV12-4 and TRBJ2-7, with D perhaps matching TRBD1 (5 bases). V was pared by 5 bases and J by 2 bases, with 10 bases between. This CDR3 comprises 13 residues. In DNA form, the CDR3 reads TGTGCCAGCAGTACCAGGGTTCCCTACGAGCAGTACTTC. Its translation is CASSTRVPYEQYF.

The rearrangement links TRBV10-3 to TRBJ1-1; possibly TRBD1 for D (6 bases). CDR1 is ENHRY, CDR2 SYGVKD, per germline. The V end was cut by 7 bases, the J end by 4 bases, with 13 bases between. The CDR3 has 13 amino acids. The CDR3: CAIKGTGTTEAFF. CDR3 bases: TGTGCCATCAAGGGAACAGGGACCACTGAAGCTTTCTTT.

J is TRBJ1-4 and V is TRBV27; no clear D. From germline, CDR1 is MNHEY and CDR2 SMNVEV (reference sequence). V was clipped by 8 bases and J by 10 bases, with 14 bases between them. The CDR3 has 12 residues. The CDR3 here is CASCDPPGKLFF. The CDR3 region has the DNA TGTGCCAGCTGTGATCCTCCCGGAAAACTGTTTTTT.

The chain joins TRBV7-2 to TRBJ1-2; D is unresolved. Trimming removed 5 bases at V and 5 bases at J, with 6 bases between. The CDR3 runs to 11 residues. CDR1 and CDR2 from the germline V gene are SGHTA and FQGNSA. The CDR3 loop is CASSQRYGYTF. The DNA of the CDR3 is TGTGCCAGCAGCCAGAGGTATGGCTACACCTTC.

The chain employs TRBV7-2 and TRBJ2-7, with a weak D call TRBD2 (6 bases). Per the germline V gene, CDR1 is SGHTA and CDR2 is FQGNSA. The CDR3 sequence is 15 residues long. The V gene lost 1 base and the J gene lost 2 bases, with 12 bases spanning the gap. This CDR3 is CASSLGAGWAYEQYF. In nucleotides, the CDR3 is TGTGCCAGCAGCTTAGGAGCGGGTTGGGCCTACGAGCAGTACTTC. The full variable domain, with the rest looked up from reference TRBV7-2 and TRBJ2-7, is GAGVSQSPSNKVTEKGKDVELRCDPISGHTALYWYRQSLGQGLEFLIYFQGNSAPDKSGLPSDRFSAERTGGSVSTLTIQRTQQEDSAVYLCASSLGAGWAYEQYFGPGTRLTVT.

DNA for the CDR3: TGTGCCAGCAGTTTAACAGGGGCAGTCGTTTTCTATGGCTACACCTTC. This translates into CASSLTGAVVFYGYTF. The gene calls are TRBV27 and TRBJ1-2; 7 nucleotides match TRBD1. The CDR3 extends over 16 amino acids. Germline-derived CDR1 and CDR2 are MNHEY and SMNVEV (reference sequence). J lost 4 bases, V lost 2 bases, and 10 bases had no gene match.